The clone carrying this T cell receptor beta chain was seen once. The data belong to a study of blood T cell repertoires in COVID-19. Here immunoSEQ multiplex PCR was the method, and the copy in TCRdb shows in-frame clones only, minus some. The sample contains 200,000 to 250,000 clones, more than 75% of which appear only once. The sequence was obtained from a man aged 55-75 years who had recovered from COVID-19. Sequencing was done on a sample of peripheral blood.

The CDR3 DNA reads TGTGCCAGCAGCCAAGTCCCCAGGGGCGCTGGACCCCTCCACTTT. Protein: CASSQVPRGAGPLHF. This chain connects TRBV14 to TRBJ1-6; D possibly corresponds to TRBD1 (6 bases). The CDR3 has 15 amino acids. In germline, CDR1 is SGHDN, CDR2 FVKESK. V was clipped by 1 base and J by 12 bases, with 16 bases between them.